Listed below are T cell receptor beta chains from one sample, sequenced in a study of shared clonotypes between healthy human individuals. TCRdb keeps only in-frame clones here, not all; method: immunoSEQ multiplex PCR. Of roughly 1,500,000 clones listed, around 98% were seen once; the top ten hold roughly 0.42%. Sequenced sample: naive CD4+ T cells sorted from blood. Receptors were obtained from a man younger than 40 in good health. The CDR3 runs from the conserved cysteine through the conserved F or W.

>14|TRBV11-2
CASSLVPGWETQYF
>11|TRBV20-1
CSASPLNEQFF
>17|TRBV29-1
CSVASGLAGSTTDTQYF
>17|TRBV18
CASSPPAWTARAETQYF
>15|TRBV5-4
CASSQTNPPYNEQFF
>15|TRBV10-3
CAISNAGGSYNEQFF
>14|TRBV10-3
CAILPWEGNQPQHF
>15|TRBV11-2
CASSLLQGSYNEQFF
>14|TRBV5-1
CASSQFDVADTQYF
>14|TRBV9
CASSRTLAKETQYF
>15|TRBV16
CASFQGTFATDTQYF